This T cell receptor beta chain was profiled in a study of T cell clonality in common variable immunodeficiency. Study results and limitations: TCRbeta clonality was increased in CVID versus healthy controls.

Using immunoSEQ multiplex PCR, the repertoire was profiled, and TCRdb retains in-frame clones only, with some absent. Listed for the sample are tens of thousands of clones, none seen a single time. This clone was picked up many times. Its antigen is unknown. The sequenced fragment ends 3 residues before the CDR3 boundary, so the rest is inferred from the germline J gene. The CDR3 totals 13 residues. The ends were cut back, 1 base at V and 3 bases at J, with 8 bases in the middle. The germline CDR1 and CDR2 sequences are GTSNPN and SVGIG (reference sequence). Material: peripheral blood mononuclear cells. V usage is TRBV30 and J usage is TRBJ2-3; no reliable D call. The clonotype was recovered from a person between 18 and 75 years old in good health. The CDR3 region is CAWSAQKTDTQYF. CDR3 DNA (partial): TGTGCCTGGAGTGCCCAGAAGACAGATACG. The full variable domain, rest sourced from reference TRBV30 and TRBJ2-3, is SQTIHQWPATLVQPVGSPLSLECTVEGTSNPNLYWYRQAAGRGLQLLFYSVGIGQISSEVPQNLSASRPQDRQFILSSKKLLLSDSGFYLCAWSAQKTDTQYFGPGTRLTVL.